The next 5 T cell receptor beta chains were all read from a single sample in a study of long-term antiretroviral therapy in people with HIV. Assay version v3.0 of immunoSEQ was used, and it was run at survey level. Libraries were prepared by immunoSEQ multiplex PCR; TCRdb keeps only in-frame clonotypes and omits some of them. The data show tens of thousands of clones, with 75% to 90% seen just once and around 22% held by the top ten. The sequencing used unsorted PBMCs, collected 0.4 years after starting antiretroviral therapy. The source of these receptors is a man aged 45-65 years with HIV.

The chain carries TRBV7-8 and TRBJ2-7; possibly TRBD1 for D (6 bases). V lost 0 bases to trimming and J lost 3 bases, with 9 bases between them. CDR1 is SGHVS, CDR2 FQNEAQ, per germline. The CDR3 totals 14 residues. The CDR3 bases are TGTGCCAGCAGCTTAGCGTCACAGGGCTACGAGCAGTACTTC. Amino acids: CASSLASQGYEQYF.

The V and J genes are TRBV6-1 and TRBJ1-1, with a tentative D call TRBD1 (6 bases). Germline values: CDR1 MNHNS, CDR2 SASEGT. This CDR3 comprises 19 residues. Trimming removed 2 bases from V and 2 bases from J, with 24 bases in between. The CDR3 DNA reads TGTGCCAGCAGTGAATTGGCCGGATTTGGGGGCGGATATAACACTGAAGCTTTCTTT. As protein: CASSELAGFGGGYNTEAFF.

This chain connects TRBV11-3 to TRBJ2-2, with a possible D match to TRBD1 (5 bases). Trimming shortened V by 3 bases and J by 0 bases, and 8 bases separated the two germline ends. The CDR3 covers 15 residues. Per germline, CDR1 SGHNT and CDR2 YENEEA. The CDR3 region has the DNA TGTGCCAGCAGCTTTAGGGGCGCGAACACCGGGGAGCTGTTTTTT. Encoded protein: CASSFRGANTGELFF.

V and J are TRBV7-3 and TRBJ2-2, with a possible D match to TRBD2 (6 bases). There are 13 residues in the CDR3. V lost 2 bases to trimming and J lost 8 bases, with 9 bases between them. Germline V gives CDR1 SGHTA, CDR2 FQGTGA. This chain's CDR3 is CASSLSGVGELFF. CDR3 coding DNA: TGTGCCAGCAGCTTATCGGGAGTGGGGGAGCTGTTTTTT.

This chain uses TRBV28 with TRBJ1-5; tentatively, D is TRBD1 (6 bases). V dropped 5 bases and J dropped 0 bases, with 20 bases sitting between them. Per the germline V gene, CDR1 is MDHEN and CDR2 is SYDVKM. The CDR3 length is 18 residues. CDR3 in amino acids: CASSEPGARSYSNQPQHF. DNA for the CDR3: TGTGCCAGCAGTGAACCGGGGGCCCGCTCTTATAGCAATCAGCCCCAGCATTTT.